These T cell receptor beta chains were read from a single sample in a study of blood T cell repertoires in COVID-19. The protocol was immunoSEQ multiplex PCR, while the TCRdb copy is restricted to in-frame clones and leaves out a portion. The repertoire holds a few hundred thousand clones, approximately 86% seen once, with 0.7% in the top ten. Sequencing used peripheral blood. These TCRs come from a human donor in a cohort sampled during active COVID-19. Each CDR3 is given with its conserved first and last residue. A D gene is named only where the DNA matches it firmly. Part of the rows lack a size; the others show once, few, many or a class for expanded clones.

>TRBV15|NA|TRBJ2-7|NA
CATSSVRYYEQYF
TGTGCCACCAGCAGCGTTCGTTACTACGAGCAGTACTTC
>TRBV6-5|few|TRBJ1-2|TRBD1
CASSTRQGSLDGYTF
TGTGCCAGCAGTACCCGACAGGGCAGTCTCGATGGCTACACCTTC
>TRBV28|NA|TRBJ1-2|NA
CASSFGRANYGYTF
TGTGCCAGCAGTTTCGGGAGGGCCAACTATGGCTACACCTTC
>TRBV18|NA|TRBJ2-2|NA
CASSVLLTGELFF
TGTGCCAGCTCCGTCCTGTTAACCGGGGAGCTGTTTTTT
>TRBV25-1|NA|TRBJ1-1|NA
CASSDRNTEAFF
TGTGCCAGCAGTGACAGGAACACTGAAGCTTTCTTT
>TRBV7-8|NA|TRBJ2-5|TRBD2
CASSLIAGGPKETQYF
TGTGCCAGCAGCCTTATAGCGGGAGGGCCTAAGGAGACCCAGTACTTC
>TRBV12-3/TRBV12-4|NA|TRBJ2-2|NA
CASSLVYTGELFF
TGTGCCAGCAGTTTAGTCTACACCGGGGAGCTGTTTTTT
>TRBV6-5|NA|TRBJ2-5|TRBD2
CASSTGTSGGETQYF
TGTGCCAGCAGTACCGGGACTAGCGGGGGAGAGACCCAGTACTTC
>TRBV6-2/TRBV6-3|NA|TRBJ1-5|NA
CASSYDRQQPQHF
TGTGCCAGCAGTTACGATCGACAACAGCCCCAGCATTTT
>TRBV11-3|NA|TRBJ1-1|TRBD1
CASSFGRGVSEAFF
TGTGCCAGCAGCTTCGGCAGGGGGGTATCTGAAGCTTTCTTT
>TRBV5-1|NA|TRBJ2-7|TRBD2
CASSLGLAGQYEQYF
TGCGCCAGCAGCTTAGGACTAGCGGGACAGTACGAGCAGTACTTC
>TRBV7-8|once|TRBJ1-2|TRBD1
CASSLTGGIYGYTF
TGTGCCAGCAGCTTAACAGGGGGAATCTATGGCTACACCTTC
>TRBV18|NA|TRBJ1-2|TRBD1
CASSPGTGGGLYGYTF
TGTGCCAGCTCACCAGGGACAGGGGGCGGTTTGTATGGCTACACCTTC
>TRBV11-2|NA|TRBJ2-3|NA
CASSFRPGMGTDTQYF
TGTGCCAGCAGCTTCAGACCGGGAATGGGCACAGATACGCAGTATTTT
>TRBV7-6|NA|TRBJ2-7|NA
CASSRRWDTLPYEQYF
TGTGCCAGCAGCCGACGATGGGACACCTTACCCTACGAGCAGTACTTC
>TRBV12-3/TRBV12-4|once|TRBJ1-1|NA
CASSIGGNTEAFF
TGTGCCAGCAGCATAGGGGGAAACACTGAAGCTTTCTTT
>TRBV18|NA|TRBJ2-7|TRBD2
CASSPPTSGGRRAYEQYF
TGTGCCAGCTCACCACCGACTAGCGGGGGGCGCAGGGCCTACGAGCAGTACTTC
>TRBV7-9|NA|TRBJ1-5|NA
CASSPGLSQPQHF
TGTGCCAGCAGCCCAGGGTTGAGCCAGCCCCAGCATTTT
>TRBV6-5|NA|TRBJ1-2|NA
CASSYLAGANDYGYTF
TGTGCCAGCAGTTACCTGGCAGGGGCGAACGACTATGGCTACACCTTC
>TRBV11-2|once|TRBJ2-7|NA
CASSLSQGTYEQYF
TGTGCCAGCAGCTTAAGCCAGGGGACCTACGAGCAGTACTTC
>TRBV5-1|NA|TRBJ2-7|TRBD1
CASSLQGARNEEQYF
TGCGCCAGCAGCTTACAGGGGGCGCGTAATGAGGAGCAGTACTTC
>TRBV5-1|NA|TRBJ1-2|TRBD1
CASSSMTGQANYGYTF
TGCGCCAGCAGCTCAATGACAGGGCAGGCGAACTATGGCTACACCTTC
>TRBV11-2|NA|TRBJ1-1|TRBD1
CASSPDRGTEAFF
TGTGCCAGCAGCCCGGACAGGGGCACTGAAGCTTTCTTT
>TRBV10-3|NA|TRBJ2-7|TRBD1
CAIKYQGGWGDRRSYEQYF
TGTGCCATCAAATATCAAGGAGGTTGGGGGGACAGGCGATCCTACGAGCAGTACTTC
>TRBV19|NA|TRBJ1-1|NA
CASSISDTEAFF
TGTGCCAGTAGTATTTCGGACACTGAAGCTTTCTTT
>TRBV27|NA|TRBJ2-6|TRBD2
CASSSRTSGSRPGANVLTF
TGTGCCAGCAGTTCCAGGACTAGCGGGAGCCGTCCTGGGGCCAACGTCCTGACTTTC
>TRBV19|NA|TRBJ2-7|TRBD2
CASSIRLAGGPHEQYF
TGTGCCAGTAGTATACGGCTAGCGGGAGGGCCACACGAGCAGTACTTC
>TRBV7-2|NA|TRBJ1-4|TRBD1
CASSFDRGRDEKLFF
TGTGCCAGCAGCTTCGACAGGGGGCGGGATGAAAAACTGTTTTTT
>TRBV24-1|NA|TRBJ1-1|NA
CATSDASGARTEAFF
TGTGCCACCAGTGATGCGTCAGGGGCGCGGACTGAAGCTTTCTTT
>TRBV7-2|once|TRBJ1-2|NA
CASSPMGGSYGYTF
TGTGCCAGCAGCCCCATGGGGGGAAGCTATGGCTACACCTTC
>TRBV27|NA|TRBJ2-7|NA
CASSLFPQGKLDEQYF
TGTGCCAGCAGTTTATTCCCCCAGGGGAAGCTGGACGAGCAGTACTTC
>TRBV25-1|NA|TRBJ2-1|TRBD2
CASSVGLAGAVF
TGTGCCAGCAGTGTAGGACTAGCGGGTGCGGTCTTC
>TRBV6-6|NA|TRBJ1-6|TRBD1
CASSLDRGGSPLHF
TGTGCCAGCAGTCTCGACAGGGGTGGGTCACCCCTCCACTTT
>TRBV4-1|NA|TRBJ2-7|TRBD1
CASSQQLQGDYEQYF
TGCGCCAGCAGCCAACAACTTCAGGGGGACTACGAGCAGTACTTC
>TRBV9|once|TRBJ2-6|TRBD1
CASSVVTGQPGANVLTF
TGTGCCAGCAGCGTAGTGACAGGGCAGCCTGGGGCCAACGTCCTGACTTTC
>TRBV7-3|NA|TRBJ2-3|TRBD1
CASSLIGGPRGDTQYF
TGTGCCAGCAGCTTAATTGGGGGCCCCAGGGGGGATACGCAGTATTTT
>TRBV3-1/TRBV3-2|once|TRBJ2-1|NA
CASSQEGGSYNEQFF
TGTGCCAGCAGCCAAGAGGGGGGCTCCTACAATGAGCAGTTCTTC
>TRBV3-1/TRBV3-2|NA|TRBJ1-2|NA
CASSQDRGYDYGYTF
TGTGCCAGCAGCCAAGACAGGGGATATGACTATGGCTACACCTTC
>TRBV5-6|NA|TRBJ1-6|TRBD1
CARRHSRGRGYNSPLHF
TGTGCCCGCAGGCATAGCAGGGGGCGGGGGTATAATTCACCCCTCCACTTT
>TRBV7-6|NA|TRBJ2-3|NA
CASSLFISTVNTQYF
TGTGCCAGCAGCTTATTTATCAGTACCGTGAATACGCAGTATTTT
>TRBV6-6|NA|TRBJ2-1|TRBD2
CASTVAGGPIEQFF
TGTGCCAGCACCGTGGCGGGGGGGCCGATTGAGCAGTTCTTC
>TRBV27|NA|TRBJ2-7|NA
CASSFVEMLWEQYF
TGTGCCAGCAGTTTCGTCGAGATGCTCTGGGAGCAGTACTTC
>TRBV28|once|TRBJ1-3|NA
CASRGASLPSGNTIYF
TGTGCCAGCAGAGGGGCTTCTCTACCCTCTGGAAACACCATATATTTT
>TRBV2|NA|TRBJ1-4|TRBD1
CASSDRDRGNEKLFF
TGTGCCAGCAGTGATCGCGACAGGGGGAATGAAAAACTGTTTTTT
>TRBV7-9|NA|TRBJ1-1|TRBD1
CASSQQGGTEAFF
TGTGCCAGCAGCCAACAGGGGGGAACTGAAGCTTTCTTT
>TRBV7-8|NA|TRBJ2-7|NA
CASGLGPQRRRGVSSYEQYF
TGTGCCAGCGGCCTTGGACCGCAGAGAAGAAGGGGCGTGAGCTCCTACGAGCAGTACTTC
>TRBV19|NA|TRBJ1-6|NA
CASKAYSHLGPLHF
TGTGCCAGTAAAGCCTACTCCCACTTGGGCCCCCTCCACTTT
>TRBV30|few|TRBJ1-2|NA
CAWSVTTANYGYTF
TGTGCCTGGAGTGTTACTACGGCTAACTATGGCTACACCTTC
>TRBV10-3|once|TRBJ2-7|NA
CAIGPAVNYEQYF
TGTGCCATCGGTCCGGCGGTCAACTACGAGCAGTACTTC
>TRBV27|few|TRBJ2-7|NA
CASSQHSYEQYF
TGTGCCAGCAGTCAACACTCCTACGAGCAGTACTTC
>TRBV5-6|NA|TRBJ2-7|NA
CASSRRGGSYEQYF
TGTGCCAGCAGCCGCCGTGGAGGATCCTACGAGCAGTACTTC
>TRBV4-3|NA|TRBJ2-7|NA
CASSQAYSGEQYF
TGCGCCAGCAGCCAAGCTTACTCCGGCGAGCAGTACTTC
>TRBV5-1|NA|TRBJ2-1|NA
CASSLTGQSSYNEQFF
TGCGCCAGCAGCTTGACAGGCCAGAGCTCCTACAATGAGCAGTTCTTC
>TRBV9|once|TRBJ2-5|TRBD2
CASSLGTSRIMSETQYF
TGTGCCAGCAGCCTCGGGACTAGCAGGATCATGTCAGAGACCCAGTACTTC
>TRBV27|NA|TRBJ2-7|TRBD2
CASSLGPGLAGGPAYEQYF
TGTGCCAGCAGCTTGGGTCCGGGACTAGCGGGAGGGCCTGCCTACGAGCAGTACTTC
>TRBV7-3|NA|TRBJ2-1|TRBD2
CASSLAGGPLNTEQFF
TGTGCCAGCAGCTTAGCGGGAGGGCCGTTGAATACTGAGCAGTTCTTC
>TRBV29-1|NA|TRBJ2-1|TRBD1
CSVEGTGAANEQFF
TGCAGCGTTGAGGGGACAGGGGCCGCCAATGAGCAGTTCTTC
>TRBV5-4|NA|TRBJ1-2|NA
CASSFSTASNYGYTF
TGTGCCAGCAGCTTTTCGACAGCCTCTAACTATGGCTACACCTTC
>TRBV4-1|NA|TRBJ1-5|NA
CASSRIAGTPSQPQHF
TGCGCCAGCAGCCGCATAGCCGGGACACCCAGTCAGCCCCAGCATTTT